The clone carrying this TCR beta chain was picked up many times. This entry comes from a study of T-cell reconstitution after alpha-beta-depleted transplantation in children. TCRbeta library construction was performed incorporating unique molecular identifiers. A single record per CDR3 protein comes from TCRdb applying MiXCR to the PCR reads. This sample has 250,000 to 300,000 distinct CDR3 sequences; 10% occur once, and the top ten carry approximately 7%. The CDR3 is 8 amino acids. The ends were cut back, 6 bases at V and 3 bases at J, with 0 bases in the middle. Per the germline V gene, CDR1 is DFQATT and CDR2 is SNEGSKA (reference sequence).

The V call is TRBV20-1, the J call TRBJ2-7, with no clear D. Sequencing was performed on PBMCs, taken before TCRalphabeta/CD19-depleted stem cell transplant. This clonotype was obtained from a boy in the first two years of life with acute myeloid leukemia, due to receive a stem cell transplant. The CDR3 DNA reads TGCAGTGCCTACGAGCAGTACTTC. Amino acid sequence: CSAYEQYF.